This T cell receptor (beta chain) was profiled in a study of cytomegalovirus exposure and HLA in healthy donors. Study-wide results and caveats: Productive status was seen about 90% or about 30% of the time for most TCR beta V segments in an earlier analysis.

This clone showed up just a few times. The antigen is unknown. The PCR employed 60 Vbeta primers together with 13 Jbeta primers. The method was immunoSEQ multiplex PCR; TCRdb's version includes in-frame clones alone and lacks a portion of them. Of fewer than 140,000 clones in the sample, approximately 80% were seen once. Germline V gives CDR1 MNHNS, CDR2 SASEGT. V was clipped by 4 bases and J by 1 base, with 16 bases between them. The CDR3 length is 16 residues. The clonotype was recovered from a man in his fifties or sixties in good health and CMV-seronegative. Material for sequencing was PBMCs. V gene TRBV6-1 combines with J gene TRBJ1-1, with D perhaps matching TRBD1 (5 bases). For the CDR3, the DNA is TGTGCCAGCAGTGTAGGTGGAAACAGGCCGAACACTGAAGCTTTCTTT. Residues: CASSVGGNRPNTEAFF.